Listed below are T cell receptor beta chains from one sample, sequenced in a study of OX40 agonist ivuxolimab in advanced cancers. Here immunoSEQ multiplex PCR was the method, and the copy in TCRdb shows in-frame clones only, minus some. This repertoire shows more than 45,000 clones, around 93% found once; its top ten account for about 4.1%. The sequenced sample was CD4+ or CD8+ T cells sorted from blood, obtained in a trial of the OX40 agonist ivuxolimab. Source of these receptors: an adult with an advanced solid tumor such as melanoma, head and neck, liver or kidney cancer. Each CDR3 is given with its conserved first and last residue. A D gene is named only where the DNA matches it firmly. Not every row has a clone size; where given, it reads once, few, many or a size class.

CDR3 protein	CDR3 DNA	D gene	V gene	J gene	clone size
CAWERGRTGNEQYF	TGTGCCTGGGAACGGGGAAGGACGGGAAACGAGCAGTACTTC	-	TRBV30	TRBJ2-7	-
CASSAELGTRGNEQFF	TGTGCCAGCAGTGCAGAACTCGGGACGCGGGGCAATGAGCAGTTCTTC	-	TRBV2	TRBJ2-1	once
CASSRITGEGLAGGTGELFF	TGCGCCAGCAGCAGGATCACAGGGGAAGGACTAGCGGGGGGCACCGGGGAGCTGTTTTTT	TRBD2	TRBV4-1	TRBJ2-2	-
CASSQELNTEAFF	TGCGCCAGCAGCCAAGAGCTCAACACTGAAGCTTTCTTT	-	TRBV4-1	TRBJ1-1	-
CASRTGAAHEQFF	TGTGCCAGCAGAACGGGGGCCGCCCATGAGCAGTTCTTC	-	TRBV7-9	TRBJ2-1	-
CASSFAGTENNEQFF	TGTGCCAGCAGCTTCGCCGGGACAGAGAACAATGAGCAGTTCTTC	TRBD1	TRBV9	TRBJ2-1	many
CAWSVATGAYEQYF	TGTGCCTGGAGTGTAGCCACAGGAGCCTACGAGCAGTACTTC	-	TRBV30	TRBJ2-7	once
CASSLPSGGTYEQYF	TGTGCCAGCAGTTTGCCTAGCGGGGGGACCTACGAGCAGTACTTC	TRBD2	TRBV28	TRBJ2-7	-
CSVGGLAGDLRTDTQYF	TGCAGCGTTGGGGGACTAGCGGGAGACTTGCGCACAGATACGCAGTATTTT	TRBD2	TRBV29-1	TRBJ2-3	-
CASSFQSSPGEQFF	TGTGCCAGCAGCTTCCAATCTAGTCCCGGCGAGCAGTTCTTC	-	TRBV7-9	TRBJ2-1	-
CASSLDTSGIYEQFF	TGTGCCAGCAGTTTAGATACTAGCGGGATCTATGAGCAGTTCTTC	TRBD2	TRBV28	TRBJ2-1	-
CASRTGLGEQYF	TGTGCCAGTAGAACAGGGTTGGGCGAGCAGTACTTC	-	TRBV19	TRBJ2-7	-
CASSQEVSGGYEQYF	TGCGCCAGCAGCCAAGAAGTTTCGGGGGGGTACGAGCAGTACTTC	TRBD2	TRBV4-3	TRBJ2-7	-
CASSLSPSNQPQHF	TGTGCCAGCAGTTTATCTCCGAGCAATCAGCCCCAGCATTTT	-	TRBV27	TRBJ1-5	-
CASSTGQVSEKLFF	TGTGCCAGTAGTACAGGACAGGTTTCTGAAAAACTGTTTTTT	TRBD1	TRBV19	TRBJ1-4	-
CASSQLASAGGSYEQHF	TGCGCCAGCAGCCAATTAGCCTCAGCGGGAGGGTCCTACGAGCAGCACTTC	TRBD2	TRBV4-1	TRBJ2-7	-
CASSYFAEGANVLTF	TGTGCCAGCAGTTACTTTGCGGAAGGGGCCAACGTCCTGACTTTC	-	TRBV6-5	TRBJ2-6	-
CASTTGGPYEQYF	TGTGCCAGCACAACGGGAGGGCCGTACGAGCAGTACTTC	TRBD2	TRBV28	TRBJ2-7	-
CASSLLGTEYNEQFF	TGCGCCAGCAGCTTGCTCGGGACAGAGTACAATGAGCAGTTCTTC	TRBD1	TRBV5-1	TRBJ2-1	-
CASSLRSYNEQFF	TGTGCCAGCAGTTTAAGGTCCTACAATGAGCAGTTCTTC	-	TRBV28	TRBJ2-1	few
CASSPGQGTSGYTF	TGTGCCAGCAGCCCGGGACAGGGGACCTCGGGCTACACCTTC	TRBD1	TRBV5-4	TRBJ1-2	-
CASSLMVAGEEQFF	TGTGCCAGCAGCCTGATGGTAGCGGGAGAAGAGCAGTTCTTC	TRBD2	TRBV7-2	TRBJ2-1	once
CASGTSGSEQYF	TGTGCCAGCGGGACTAGCGGTTCCGAGCAGTACTTC	TRBD2	TRBV13	TRBJ2-7	once
CASREYSTGLEQYF	TGTGCCAGCAGGGAATACTCGACAGGGCTCGAGCAGTACTTC	TRBD1	TRBV2	TRBJ2-7	-
CASSQDPPWVAGVYEQYF	TGTGCCAGCAGCCAAGATCCCCCTTGGGTAGCGGGAGTCTACGAGCAGTACTTC	TRBD2	TRBV4-2	TRBJ2-7	-
CASSTGGLYNEQFF	TGTGCCAGTAGTACTGGTGGACTCTACAATGAGCAGTTCTTC	-	TRBV19	TRBJ2-1	once
CASSFPGTYEQYF	TGTGCCAGCAGCTTTCCAGGGACGTACGAGCAGTACTTC	-	TRBV5-8	TRBJ2-7	-
CASRRGTGNEQFF	TGTGCCAGCAGACGAGGGACAGGGAATGAGCAGTTCTTC	TRBD1	TRBV27	TRBJ2-1	once
CASSQDSGMYNEQFF	TGCGCCAGCAGCCAAGACAGTGGTATGTACAATGAGCAGTTCTTC	-	TRBV4-1	TRBJ2-1	-
CASSEDLTFYEQYF	TGTGCCAGCAGTGAAGACTTGACTTTCTACGAGCAGTACTTC	-	TRBV6-1	TRBJ2-7	-
CASSQRQGNEQFF	TGCGCCAGCAGCCAAAGACAGGGGAATGAGCAGTTCTTC	TRBD1	TRBV4-3	TRBJ2-1	-
CASSIDPSGRAYNEQFF	TGTGCCAGTAGTATAGATCCCAGCGGGAGGGCCTACAATGAGCAGTTCTTC	TRBD2	TRBV19	TRBJ2-1	-
CASSIESAGFDTEAFF	TGTGCCAGTAGTATAGAGTCTGCAGGATTTGACACTGAAGCTTTCTTT	-	TRBV19	TRBJ1-1	few
CASSLVGTSGDEQYF	TGTGCCAGCAGCTTAGTGGGGACTAGCGGGGACGAGCAGTACTTC	TRBD2	TRBV11-2	TRBJ2-7	-
CASSIGQDNQPQHF	TGTGCCAGTAGTATAGGTCAGGATAATCAGCCCCAGCATTTT	-	TRBV19	TRBJ1-5	few
CASSLVGQASNQPQHF	TGCGCCAGCAGCTTGGTGGGCCAGGCCAGCAATCAGCCCCAGCATTTT	-	TRBV5-1	TRBJ1-5	-